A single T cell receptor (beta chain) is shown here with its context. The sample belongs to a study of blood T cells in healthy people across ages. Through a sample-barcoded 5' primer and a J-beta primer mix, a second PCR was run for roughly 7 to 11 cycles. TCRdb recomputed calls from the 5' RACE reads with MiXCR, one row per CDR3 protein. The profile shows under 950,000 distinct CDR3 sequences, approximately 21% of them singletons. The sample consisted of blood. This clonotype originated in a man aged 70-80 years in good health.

CDR3 in DNA: TGTGCCAGCACCGTATGGAATGAGCAGTTCTTC. Translation: CASTVWNEQFF. J is TRBJ2-5 and V is TRBV12-3 or TRBV12-4; D uncertain. The end of the DNA aligns better with TRBJ2-1, so the J call may be wrong. This CDR3 is 11 amino acids long.